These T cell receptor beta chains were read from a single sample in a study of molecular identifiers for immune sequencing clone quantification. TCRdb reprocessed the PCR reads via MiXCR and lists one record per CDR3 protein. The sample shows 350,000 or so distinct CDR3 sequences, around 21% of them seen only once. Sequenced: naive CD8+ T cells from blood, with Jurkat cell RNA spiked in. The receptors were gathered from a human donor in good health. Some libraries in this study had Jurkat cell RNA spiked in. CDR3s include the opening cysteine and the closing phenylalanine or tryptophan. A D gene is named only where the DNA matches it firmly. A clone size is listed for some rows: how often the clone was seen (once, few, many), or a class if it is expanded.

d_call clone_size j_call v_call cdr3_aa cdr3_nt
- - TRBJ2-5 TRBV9 CASSPSKGAGSNFGETQYF TGTGCCAGCAGCCCGAGTAAAGGGGCCGGTTCAAATTTCGGGGAGACCCAGTACTTC
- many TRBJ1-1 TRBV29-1 CSVEDDRDTEAFF TGCAGCGTTGAAGATGACCGGGACACTGAAGCTTTCTTT
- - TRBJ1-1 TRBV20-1 CSASTQVNTEAFF TGCAGTGCTAGCACGCAGGTGAACACTGAAGCTTTCTTT
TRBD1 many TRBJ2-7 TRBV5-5 CASSFSTGGPGEQYF TGTGCCAGCAGCTTCTCCACAGGGGGGCCGGGAGAGCAGTACTTC
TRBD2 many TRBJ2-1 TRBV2 CARGTSGRGNEQFF TGTGCCAGGGGGACTAGCGGGAGAGGGAATGAGCAGTTCTTC
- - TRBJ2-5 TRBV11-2 CASSHPGPPETQYF TGTGCCAGCAGCCATCCGGGCCCCCCGGAGACCCAGTACTTC
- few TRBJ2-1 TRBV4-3 CASSFVLEISYNEQFF TGCGCCAGCAGCTTCGTTTTAGAAATCTCCTACAATGAGCAGTTCTTC
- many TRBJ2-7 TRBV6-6 CASSYRSETAEQYF TGTGCCAGCAGTTACAGGAGCGAGACGGCCGAGCAGTACTTC
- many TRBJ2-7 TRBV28 CASRPLGQPSYEQYF TGTGCCAGCAGACCGCTAGGACAGCCCTCCTACGAGCAGTACTTC
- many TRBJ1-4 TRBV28 CASSLEYKSANEKLFF TGTGCCAGCAGTTTAGAGTACAAATCTGCTAATGAAAAACTGTTTTTT
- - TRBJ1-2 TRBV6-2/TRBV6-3 CASRTLDSRFNYGYTF TGTGCCAGCAGGACTCTAGACAGCCGATTTAACTATGGCTACACCTTC